This entry lists 15 T cell receptor beta chains sequenced from one sample in a study of blood T cell repertoires in COVID-19. Assay used: immunoSEQ multiplex PCR; TCRdb lists only in-frame clones, some missing. The sample has more than 400,000 clones, 87% seen once. The sample taken for sequencing was PBMCs or T cells enriched from blood (not recorded which). All receptors derive from a woman younger than 30 who had recovered from COVID-19.

The V gene is TRBV6-1, the J gene TRBJ1-2; a weak D match, TRBD1 (6 bases). Germline V gives CDR1 MNHNS, CDR2 SASEGT. Trimming took off 1 base at V and 4 bases at J, with 10 bases between the two ends. CDR3 size: 14 residues. The CDR3 DNA follows: TGTGCCAGCAGTGAAGAGGGGGATCTCTATGGCTACACCTTC. This encodes CASSEEGDLYGYTF.

This chain joins TRBV2 and TRBJ1-5; 12 bases line up with TRBD1. The CDR3 is 15 amino acids. The ends lost 6 bases at V and 6 bases at J; junction bases unmatched: 6. Germline V gene lookup returns CDR1 SNHLY and CDR2 FYNNEI. The CDR3 sequence: CASSGTGGAIQPQHF. For the CDR3, the DNA is TGTGCCAGCAGCGGGACAGGGGGCGCGATTCAGCCCCAGCATTTT.

This chain joins TRBV5-5 and TRBJ1-1; D is unclear. Germline values: CDR1 SGHKS, CDR2 YYEKEE (reference sequence). CDR3 length equals 14 residues. V shed 4 bases and J shed 5 bases, with 15 bases lying between them. In nucleotides, the CDR3 is TGTGCCAGCAGCCTTGGCGGGGAATGGACTGAAGCTTTCTTT. Its protein is CASSLGGEWTEAFF.

The chain couples TRBV5-1 to TRBJ1-5; weak D call: TRBD1 (5 bases). CDR3 length: 15 amino acids. The V gene lost 0 bases and the J gene lost 7 bases, with 14 bases spanning the gap. Germline V gene lookup returns CDR1 SGHRS and CDR2 YFSETQ. CDR3 sequence reads: CASSLGLGPPQPQHF. The CDR3 coding sequence is TGCGCCAGCAGCTTGGGGTTGGGGCCCCCCCAGCCCCAGCATTTT. The full variable domain, with the rest looked up from reference TRBV5-1 and TRBJ1-5, is KAGVTQTPRYLIKTRGQQVTLSCSPISGHRSVSWYQQTPGQGLQFLFEYFSETQRNKGNFPGRFSGRQFSNSRSEMNVSTLELGDSALYLCASSLGLGPPQPQHFGDGTRLSIL.

This chain uses TRBV19 with TRBJ1-2; D perhaps matches TRBD1 (6 bases). CDR1 is LNHDA and CDR2 is SQIVND in the germline V gene (reference sequence). The ends were cut back, 7 bases at V and 4 bases at J, with 13 bases in the middle. This CDR3 contains 13 residues. The CDR3 is CASNTGTPYGYTF. The CDR3 region has the DNA TGTGCCAGTAATACAGGGACCCCCTATGGCTACACCTTC.

The genes are TRBV5-1 and TRBJ2-3, with no clear D. In germline, CDR1 is SGHRS, CDR2 YFSETQ. Trimming took off 4 bases at V and 4 bases at J, with 7 bases between the two ends. The CDR3 totals 12 residues. The CDR3 here is CASSESPDTQYF. DNA for the CDR3: TGCGCCAGCAGCGAGTCACCAGATACGCAGTATTTT.

This clone has a single count. The CDR3 DNA sequence: TGTGCCAGCATCAACCTCGGGACAGCCAAAGCTAACTATGGCTACACCTTC. This encodes CASINLGTAKANYGYTF. The chain recombines TRBV19 with TRBJ1-2, with 7 nucleotides matching TRBD1. Germline trimming cut 9 bases from V and 0 bases from J; bases unmatched to any gene: 16. This CDR3 spans 17 amino acids. Germline CDR1 is LNHDA and CDR2 is SQIVND (reference sequence).

Comment on this clone: The identical CDR3 is also encoded by other nucleotide sequences in the sample. This chain joins TRBV6-5 and TRBJ2-2; weak D call: TRBD2 (5 bases). Trimming removed 2 bases at V and 2 bases at J, with 6 bases between. The CDR3 contains 14 residues. Germline V CDR1 and CDR2: MNHEY, SVGAGI. CDR3 coding DNA: TGTGCCAGCAGTTACGGACTTAACACCGGGGAGCTGTTTTTT. It encodes CASSYGLNTGELFF.

This chain uses TRBV28 with TRBJ2-5; 11 positions agree with TRBD2. Germline-derived CDR1 and CDR2 are MDHEN and SYDVKM. The CDR3 totals 15 residues. V was clipped by 5 bases and J by 4 bases; unmatched bases: 6. CDR3 in DNA: TGTGCCAGCAGTCGGCTAGCGGGGGGCCCAGAGACCCAGTACTTC. This translates into CASSRLAGGPETQYF.

There are a few counts of this clone. The chain links TRBV12-3 or TRBV12-4 to TRBJ2-5; TRBD1 might be the D (6 bases). V was pared by 2 bases and J by 10 bases, with 14 bases between. The CDR3 has 13 amino acids. The CDR3 sequence: CASSLLGGEDQYF. CDR3 sequence (DNA): TGTGCCAGCAGTTTATTAGGGGGAGAAGACCAGTACTTC.

For this clone: Other DNA sequences in this sample translate to the same CDR3. This sequence joins TRBV11-3 and TRBJ2-3; D possibly corresponds to TRBD1 (6 bases). Germline V lookup: CDR1 SGHNT, CDR2 YENEEA. This CDR3 spans 14 amino acids. V was pared by 3 bases and J by 4 bases, with 11 bases between. The CDR3: CASSLTGEADTQYF. In nucleotides, the CDR3 is TGTGCCAGCAGCTTGACAGGAGAGGCAGATACGCAGTATTTT.

This chain joins TRBV9 and TRBJ2-5; no clear D gene. Germline assignment: CDR1 SGDLS and CDR2 YYNGEE. The CDR3 extends over 14 amino acids. The V end lost 3 bases, the J end lost 5 bases, and 14 bases lay between the germline ends. CDR3 protein: CASSGFSSEETQYF. CDR3 coding DNA: TGTGCCAGCAGCGGGTTTAGCTCGGAGGAGACCCAGTACTTC. Variable domain in full (rest from reference TRBV9 and TRBJ2-5): DSGVTQTPKHLITATGQRVTLRCSPRSGDLSVYWYQQSLDQGLQFLIQYYNGEERAKGNILERFSAQQFPDLHSELNLSSLELGDSALYFCASSGFSSEETQYFGPGTRLLVL.

A few counts support this clone. This chain joins TRBV7-9 and TRBJ1-2; 7 bases are shared with TRBD1. This CDR3 region has 13 residues. The germline CDR1 and CDR2 sequences are SEHNR and FQNEAQ (reference sequence). The ends lost 11 bases at V and 6 bases at J; junction bases unmatched: 12. CDR3 nucleotides: TGTGCCGGTCGACAGGGAGCAAAAAATGGCTACACCTTC. This encodes CAGRQGAKNGYTF.

This clone was recorded once. The V and J genes are TRBV30 and TRBJ1-2, with TRBD1 matching 9 bases. V lost 5 bases to trimming and J lost 5 bases; unmatched junction nucleotides: 6. The germline V gene encodes CDR1 GTSNPN and CDR2 SVGIG (reference sequence). The CDR3 has 13 residues. CDR3 in amino acids: CAWSTGGWYGYTF. The CDR3 DNA sequence: TGTGCCTGGTCCACAGGGGGCTGGTATGGCTACACCTTC.

The rearrangement links TRBV5-4 to TRBJ2-2, with D perhaps TRBD2 (6 bases). CDR1 and CDR2 (germline): SGHNT, YYREEE (reference sequence). Trimming pared 4 bases from V and 4 bases from J, leaving 11 bases between. This CDR3 has 14 residues. As DNA, the CDR3 is TGTGCCAGCAGCCCCATGGGGGGCACCGGGGAGCTGTTTTTT. Its protein product is CASSPMGGTGELFF.